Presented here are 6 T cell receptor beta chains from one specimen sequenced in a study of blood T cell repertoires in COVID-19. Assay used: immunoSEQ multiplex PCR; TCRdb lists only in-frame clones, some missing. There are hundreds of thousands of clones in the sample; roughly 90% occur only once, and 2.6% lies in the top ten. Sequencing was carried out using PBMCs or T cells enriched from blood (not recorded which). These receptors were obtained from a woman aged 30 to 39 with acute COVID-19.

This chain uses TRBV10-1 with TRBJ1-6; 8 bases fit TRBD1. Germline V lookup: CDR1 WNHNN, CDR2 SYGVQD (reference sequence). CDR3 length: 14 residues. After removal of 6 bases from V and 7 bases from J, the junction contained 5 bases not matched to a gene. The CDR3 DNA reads TGCGCCAGCAGCCTGGACAGGGAGAATTCACCCCTCCACTTT. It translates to CASSLDRENSPLHF.

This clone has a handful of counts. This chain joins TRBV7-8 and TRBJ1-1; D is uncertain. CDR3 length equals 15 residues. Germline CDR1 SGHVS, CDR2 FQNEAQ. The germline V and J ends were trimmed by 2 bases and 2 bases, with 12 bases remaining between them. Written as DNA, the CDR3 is TGTGCCAGCAGCTTATATGAGGTTTTAAACACTGAAGCTTTCTTT. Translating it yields CASSLYEVLNTEAFF.

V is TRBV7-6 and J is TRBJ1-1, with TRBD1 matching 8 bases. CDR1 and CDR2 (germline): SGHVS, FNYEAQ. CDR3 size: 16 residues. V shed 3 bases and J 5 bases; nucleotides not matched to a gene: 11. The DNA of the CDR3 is TGTGCCAGCAGCTTTCTTTACCAGGGGGCGCGGACTGAAGCTTTCTTT. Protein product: CASSFLYQGARTEAFF. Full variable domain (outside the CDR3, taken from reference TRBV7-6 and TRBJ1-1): GAGVSQSPRYKVTKRGQDVALRCDPISGHVSLYWYRQALGQGPEFLTYFNYEAQQDKSGLPNDRFSAERPEGSISTLTIQRTEQRDSAMYRCASSFLYQGARTEAFFGQGTRLTVV.

CDR3 bases: TGTGCCAGTAGTATGGGACTAGTTTCCTACGAGCAGTACTTC. Its protein product is CASSMGLVSYEQYF. The chain couples TRBV19 to TRBJ2-7, with 8 bases that match TRBD2. Trimming removed 3 bases from V and 1 base from J; junction bases left unmatched: 2. CDR1 is LNHDA and CDR2 is SQIVND in the germline V gene (reference sequence). The CDR3 sequence is 14 residues long.

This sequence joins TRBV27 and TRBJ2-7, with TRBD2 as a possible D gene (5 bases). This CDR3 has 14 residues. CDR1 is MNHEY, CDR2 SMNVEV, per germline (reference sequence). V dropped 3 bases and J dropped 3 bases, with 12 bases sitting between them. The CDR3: CASSLFGEHYEQYF. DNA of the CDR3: TGTGCCAGCAGTTTGTTCGGGGAACACTACGAGCAGTACTTC.

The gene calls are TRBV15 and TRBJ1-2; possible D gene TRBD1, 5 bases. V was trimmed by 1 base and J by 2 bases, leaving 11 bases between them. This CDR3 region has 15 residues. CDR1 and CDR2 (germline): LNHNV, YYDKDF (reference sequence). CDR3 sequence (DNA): TGTGCCACCAGCAGAGGGGGGGGAAACAACTATGGCTACACCTTC. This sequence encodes CATSRGGGNNYGYTF.